This entry is about one TCR beta chain. Its antigen is undetermined. This sample is drawn from a study of cytomegalovirus exposure and HLA in healthy donors. Overall study: There were approximately 400 genotyped donors. Of these, 81% fell in the genetic ancestry cluster associated with self-reported Caucasian donors.

The PCR was carried out with 60 Vbeta primers and 13 Jbeta primers. Generated by immunoSEQ multiplex PCR, the TCRdb table keeps only in-frame clones and is missing some. Altogether about 150,000 clones are present, roughly 10% being singletons, with the ten largest covering 1.5% to 2%. CDR1 is LNHDA and CDR2 is SQIVND in the germline V gene (reference sequence). V was pared by 3 bases and J by 5 bases, with 19 bases between. The CDR3 sequence is 16 residues long. Study conclusions and caveats: The HLA-A and HLA-B alleles of most subjects were reportedly predicted accurately from TCR beta sequences. The presence/absence work took it that sequencing depth was about the same across donors.

The source material was PBMCs. The V call is TRBV19, the J call TRBJ2-5; D may be TRBD2 (6 bases). This clonotype was sampled from a man aged 45 to 65 in good health and CMV-seronegative. CDR3 DNA: TGTGCCAGTAGTATCGGTTCTGCGGGGCCGGGGGAGACCCAGTACTTC. Protein product: CASSIGSAGPGETQYF.